Detailed here is one TCR beta chain. Its antigen is unidentified. This entry comes from a study of shared clonotypes between healthy human individuals. Study results and limitations: Naive subsets tended to show greater estimated richness than memory subsets.

Produced via immunoSEQ multiplex PCR; TCRdb's table is partial and in-frame only. The sample lists roughly 410,000 clones; 95% to 97% were seen once. The receptor's source is a man aged 25-40 years in good health. Sequencing used memory CD8+ T cells sorted from blood. The subset is: CD45RO+ cells pooled with CCR7-negative TemRA cells.

CDR3 in DNA: TGTGCCAGCAGTGATGTTTCACCATCCGGTGAGCAGTTCTTC. It yields the protein CASSDVSPSGEQFF. The chain carries TRBV2 and TRBJ2-1; D remains unclear. CDR1 is SNHLY and CDR2 is FYNNEI in the germline V gene. CDR3 length equals 14 residues. The ends were cut back, 3 bases at V and 9 bases at J, with 15 bases in the middle.